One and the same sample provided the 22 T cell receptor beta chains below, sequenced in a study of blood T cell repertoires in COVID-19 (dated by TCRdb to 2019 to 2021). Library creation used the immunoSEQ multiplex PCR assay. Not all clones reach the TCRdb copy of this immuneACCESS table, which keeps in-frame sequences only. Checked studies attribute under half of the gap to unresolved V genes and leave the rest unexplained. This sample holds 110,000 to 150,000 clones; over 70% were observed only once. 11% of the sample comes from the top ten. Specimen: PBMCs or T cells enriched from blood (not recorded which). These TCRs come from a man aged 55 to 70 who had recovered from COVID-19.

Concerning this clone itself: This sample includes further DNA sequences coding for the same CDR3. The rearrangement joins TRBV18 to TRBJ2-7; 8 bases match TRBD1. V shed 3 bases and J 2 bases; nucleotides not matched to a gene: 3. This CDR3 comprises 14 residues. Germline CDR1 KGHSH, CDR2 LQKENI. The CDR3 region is CASSPGQGPYEQYF. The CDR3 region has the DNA TGTGCCAGCTCACCTGGACAGGGCCCCTACGAGCAGTACTTC.

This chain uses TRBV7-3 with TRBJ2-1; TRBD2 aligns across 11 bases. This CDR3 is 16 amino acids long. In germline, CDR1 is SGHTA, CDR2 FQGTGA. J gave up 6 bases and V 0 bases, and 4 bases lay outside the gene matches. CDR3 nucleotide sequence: TGTGCCAGCAGCTTAACCGGGACTAGCGGACCCAATGAGCAGTTCTTC. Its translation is CASSLTGTSGPNEQFF.

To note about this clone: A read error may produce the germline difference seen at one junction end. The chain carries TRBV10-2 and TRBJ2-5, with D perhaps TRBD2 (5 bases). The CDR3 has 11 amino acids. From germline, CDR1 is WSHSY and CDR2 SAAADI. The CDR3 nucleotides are TGCGCCAGTAGTGGGGAGCGGACCCAGTACTTC. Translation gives CASSGERTQYF.

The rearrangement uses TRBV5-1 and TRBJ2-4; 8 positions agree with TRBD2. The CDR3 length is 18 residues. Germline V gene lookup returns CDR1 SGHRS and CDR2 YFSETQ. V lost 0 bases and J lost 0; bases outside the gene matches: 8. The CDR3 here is CASSLELAGGLAKNIQYF. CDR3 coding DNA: TGCGCCAGCAGCTTGGAACTGGCGGGGGGCTTAGCCAAAAACATTCAGTACTTC.

CDR3 in DNA: TGTGCCAGCAGCCTGGGGACAGGGAGATCACCCCTCCACTTT. Translated, it gives CASSLGTGRSPLHF. This sequence joins TRBV6-5 and TRBJ1-6, with TRBD1 identical over 9 bases. This CDR3 region has 14 residues. After removal of 6 bases from V and 10 bases from J, the junction contained 7 bases not matched to a gene. Looked up from germline, CDR1 is MNHEY and CDR2 is SVGAGI.

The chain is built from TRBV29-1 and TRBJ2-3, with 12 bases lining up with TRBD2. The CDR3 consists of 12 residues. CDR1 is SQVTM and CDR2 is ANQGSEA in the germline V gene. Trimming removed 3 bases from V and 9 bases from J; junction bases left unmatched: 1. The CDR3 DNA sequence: TGCAGCGTTGACGGACTAGCGGGAACGCAGTATTTT. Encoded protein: CSVDGLAGTQYF.

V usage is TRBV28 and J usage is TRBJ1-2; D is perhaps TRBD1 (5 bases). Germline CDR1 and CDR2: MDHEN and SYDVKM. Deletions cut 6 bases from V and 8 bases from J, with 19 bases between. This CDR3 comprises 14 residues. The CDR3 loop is CASSPGNNKGGYTF. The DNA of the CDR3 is TGTGCCAGCAGCCCAGGGAACAACAAGGGGGGCTACACCTTC.

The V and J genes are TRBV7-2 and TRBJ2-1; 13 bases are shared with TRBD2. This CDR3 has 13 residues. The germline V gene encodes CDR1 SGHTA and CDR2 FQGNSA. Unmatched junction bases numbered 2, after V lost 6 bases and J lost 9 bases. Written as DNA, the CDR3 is TGTGCCAGCAGGCGACTAGCGGGAGGTGAGCAGTTCTTC. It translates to CASRRLAGGEQFF.

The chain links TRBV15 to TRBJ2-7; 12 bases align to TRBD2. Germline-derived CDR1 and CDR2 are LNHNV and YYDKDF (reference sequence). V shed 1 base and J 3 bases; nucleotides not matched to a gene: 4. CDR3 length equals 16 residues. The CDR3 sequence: CATSRGSTSGSYEQYF. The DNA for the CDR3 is TGTGCCACCAGCAGAGGCTCGACTAGCGGGAGCTACGAGCAGTACTTC.

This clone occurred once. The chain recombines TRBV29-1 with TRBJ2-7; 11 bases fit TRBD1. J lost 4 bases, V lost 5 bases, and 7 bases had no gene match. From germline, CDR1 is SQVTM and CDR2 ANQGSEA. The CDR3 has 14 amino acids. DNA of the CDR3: TGCAGCGTTTTTTTCCGGGACAGGGGGTACGAGCAGTACTTC. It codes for CSVFFRDRGYEQYF.

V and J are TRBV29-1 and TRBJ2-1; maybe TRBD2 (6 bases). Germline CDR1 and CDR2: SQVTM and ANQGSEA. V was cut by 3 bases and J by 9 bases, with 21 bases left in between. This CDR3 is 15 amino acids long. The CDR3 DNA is TGCAGCGTTGAGGGTCCGGGAGTCGATGGAACTGAGCAGTTCTTC. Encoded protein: CSVEGPGVDGTEQFF.

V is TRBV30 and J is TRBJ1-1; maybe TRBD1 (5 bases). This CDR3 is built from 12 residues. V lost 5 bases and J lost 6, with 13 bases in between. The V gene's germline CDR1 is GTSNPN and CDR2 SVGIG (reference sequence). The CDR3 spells CAWDPLGAEAFF. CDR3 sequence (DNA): TGTGCCTGGGACCCCTTAGGGGCTGAAGCTTTCTTT. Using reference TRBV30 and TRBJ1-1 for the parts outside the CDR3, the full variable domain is SQTIHQWPATLVQPVGSPLSLECTVEGTSNPNLYWYRQAAGRGLQLLFYSVGIGQISSEVPQNLSASRPQDRQFILSSKKLLLSDSGFYLCAWDPLGAEAFFGQGTRLTVV.

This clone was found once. CDR3 sequence (DNA): TGTGCCAGCAGCGTGGACAGGGGGCTCGGGATGAACACTGAAGCTTTCTTT. Translation: CASSVDRGLGMNTEAFF. J is TRBJ1-1 and V is TRBV11-2, with 11 nucleotides matching TRBD1. CDR1 and CDR2 (germline): SGHAT, FQNNGV. The J segment lost 0 bases and the V segment lost 5 bases, leaving 8 bases of the junction unmatched. This CDR3 comprises 17 residues.

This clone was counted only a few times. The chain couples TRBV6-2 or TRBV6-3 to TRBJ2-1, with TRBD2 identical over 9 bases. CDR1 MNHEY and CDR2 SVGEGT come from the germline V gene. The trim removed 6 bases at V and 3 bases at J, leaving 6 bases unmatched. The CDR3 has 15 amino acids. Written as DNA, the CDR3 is TGTGCCAGCAGCTATAGCGGGGGAAACTACAATGAGCAGTTCTTC. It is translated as CASSYSGGNYNEQFF.

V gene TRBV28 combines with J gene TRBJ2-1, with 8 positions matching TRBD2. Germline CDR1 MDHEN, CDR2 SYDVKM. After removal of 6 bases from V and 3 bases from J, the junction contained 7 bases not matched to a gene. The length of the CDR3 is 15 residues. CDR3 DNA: TGTGCCAGCAGGGCAGCGGGAGTGGACTACAATGAGCAGTTCTTC. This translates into CASRAAGVDYNEQFF. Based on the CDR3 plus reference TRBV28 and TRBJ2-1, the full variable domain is DVKVTQSSRYLVKRTGEKVFLECVQDMDHENMFWYRQDPGLGLRLIYFSYDVKMKEKGDIPEGYSVSREKKERFSLILESASTNQTSMYLCASRAAGVDYNEQFFGPGTRLTVL.

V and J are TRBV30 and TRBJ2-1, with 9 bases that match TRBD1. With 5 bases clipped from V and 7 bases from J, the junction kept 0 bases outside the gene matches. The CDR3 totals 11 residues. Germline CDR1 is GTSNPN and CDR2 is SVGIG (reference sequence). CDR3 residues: CAWDRGNEQFF. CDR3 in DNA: TGTGCCTGGGACAGGGGGAATGAGCAGTTCTTC.

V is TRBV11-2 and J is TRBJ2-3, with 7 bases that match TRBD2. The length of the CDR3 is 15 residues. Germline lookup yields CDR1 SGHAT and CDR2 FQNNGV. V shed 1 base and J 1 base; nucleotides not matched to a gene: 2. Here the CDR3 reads CASSLGGSRTDTQYF. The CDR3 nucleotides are TGTGCCAGCAGCTTAGGCGGGAGCCGCACAGATACGCAGTATTTT.

CDR3 sequence reads: CASSQTGARGYTF. For the CDR3, the DNA is TGTGCCAGTAGCCAGACTGGGGCGCGTGGCTACACCTTC. This chain uses TRBV19 with TRBJ1-2, with D perhaps matching TRBD1 (5 bases). Per germline, CDR1 LNHDA and CDR2 SQIVND (reference sequence). The CDR3 spans 13 residues. Trimming took 6 bases from V and 7 from J, leaving 15 bases between them. Full variable domain (outside the CDR3, taken from reference TRBV19 and TRBJ1-2): DGGITQSPKYLFRKEGQNVTLSCEQNLNHDAMYWYRQDPGQGLRLIYYSQIVNDFQKGDIAEGYSVSREKKESFPLTVTSAQKNPTAFYLCASSQTGARGYTFGSGTRLTVV.

The CDR3 is CASTAGGTYEQYF. CDR3 nucleotides: TGTGCCAGCACTGCAGGGGGGACTTACGAGCAGTACTTC. The rearrangement uses TRBV28 and TRBJ2-7, with D tentatively TRBD1 (7 bases). V was clipped by 7 bases and J by 4 bases, with 14 bases between them. CDR1 MDHEN and CDR2 SYDVKM come from the germline V gene. The CDR3 has 13 amino acids.

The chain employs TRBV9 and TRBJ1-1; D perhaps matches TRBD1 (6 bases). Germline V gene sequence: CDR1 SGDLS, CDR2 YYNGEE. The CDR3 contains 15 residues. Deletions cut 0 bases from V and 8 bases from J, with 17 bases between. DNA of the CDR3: TGTGCCAGCAGCGTAGTCGGGGTGGCGGGGGCCGAAGCTTTCTTT. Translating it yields CASSVVGVAGAEAFF.

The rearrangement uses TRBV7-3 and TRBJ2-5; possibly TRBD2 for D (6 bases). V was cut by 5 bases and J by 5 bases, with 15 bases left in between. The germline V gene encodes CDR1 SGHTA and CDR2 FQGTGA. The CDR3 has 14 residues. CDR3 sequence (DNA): TGTGCCAGCAGCGCAGCGACTAGTTCGGAGACCCAGTACTTC. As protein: CASSAATSSETQYF. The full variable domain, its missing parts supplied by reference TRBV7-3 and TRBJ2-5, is GAGVSQTPSNKVTEKGKYVELRCDPISGHTALYWYRQSLGQGPEFLIYFQGTGAADDSGLPNDRFFAVRPEGSVSTLKIQRTERGDSAVYLCASSAATSSETQYFGPGTRLLVL.

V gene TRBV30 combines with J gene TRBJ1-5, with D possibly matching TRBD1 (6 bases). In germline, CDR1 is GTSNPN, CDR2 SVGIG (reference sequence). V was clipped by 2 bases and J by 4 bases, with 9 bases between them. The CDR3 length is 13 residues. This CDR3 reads CAWSSRGNQPQHF. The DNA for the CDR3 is TGTGCCTGGAGTAGTAGGGGGAATCAGCCCCAGCATTTT.